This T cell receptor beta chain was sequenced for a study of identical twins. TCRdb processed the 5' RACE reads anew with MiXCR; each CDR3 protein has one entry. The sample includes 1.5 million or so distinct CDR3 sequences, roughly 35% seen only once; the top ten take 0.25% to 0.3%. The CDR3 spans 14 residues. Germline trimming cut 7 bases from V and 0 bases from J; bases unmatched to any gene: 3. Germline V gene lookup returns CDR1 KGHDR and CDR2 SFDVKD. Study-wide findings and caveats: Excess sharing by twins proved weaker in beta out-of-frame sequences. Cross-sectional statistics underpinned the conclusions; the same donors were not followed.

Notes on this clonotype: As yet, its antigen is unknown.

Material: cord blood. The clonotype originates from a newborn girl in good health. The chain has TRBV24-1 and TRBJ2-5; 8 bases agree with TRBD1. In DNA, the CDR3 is TGTGCCACCAGACAGACAGGGGACCAAGAGACCCAGTACTTC. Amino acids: CATRQTGDQETQYF.